Sequencing of this T cell receptor beta chain was carried out in a study of regulatory T cells in long-lasting Graves disease. As for the study in general: Less than 3 months of antithyroid drugs had been taken by newly diagnosed Graves' patients.

This clonotype has ten or more counts. Its specificity is not known. Time point specified: newly diagnosed GD, antithyroid drugs for less than 3 months. The authors made the TCR library using RNA they extracted from PBMCs. Sequencing libraries for TCR beta were prepared with iRepertoire HTBI primers and Arm-PCR of CDR3 regions. TCRdb re-analysed the multiplex PCR reads in MiXCR, keeping a single row per CDR3 protein. Here the sample spans 400,000 to 500,000 distinct CDR3 sequences, about 16% being singletons. Whole-study findings and limits: Peripheral blood was the sole material, not thyroid tissue.

Losses at the gene ends were 4 bases for V and 2 bases for J; bases not matched to a gene: 4. The CDR3 sequence is 14 residues long. Germline V lookup: CDR1 SGHRS, CDR2 YFSETQ. The sample was also linked to a second study, of T cells in Graves' hyperthyroidism and ophthalmopathy. According to that study: Ophthalmopathy and stable hyperthyroidism were told apart by a 13 V-J model.

The chain is built from TRBV5-1 and TRBJ2-5; TRBD1 agrees at 8 bases. The sequence derives from a woman aged 30 to 39 with Graves disease. The sequencing here drew on peripheral blood mononuclear cells (PBMCs), taken at new diagnosis, from a patient treated with antithyroid drugs. In DNA, the CDR3 is TGCGCCAGCAGCATCGGACAGGGACAAGAGACCCAGTACTTC. Residues: CASSIGQGQETQYF.